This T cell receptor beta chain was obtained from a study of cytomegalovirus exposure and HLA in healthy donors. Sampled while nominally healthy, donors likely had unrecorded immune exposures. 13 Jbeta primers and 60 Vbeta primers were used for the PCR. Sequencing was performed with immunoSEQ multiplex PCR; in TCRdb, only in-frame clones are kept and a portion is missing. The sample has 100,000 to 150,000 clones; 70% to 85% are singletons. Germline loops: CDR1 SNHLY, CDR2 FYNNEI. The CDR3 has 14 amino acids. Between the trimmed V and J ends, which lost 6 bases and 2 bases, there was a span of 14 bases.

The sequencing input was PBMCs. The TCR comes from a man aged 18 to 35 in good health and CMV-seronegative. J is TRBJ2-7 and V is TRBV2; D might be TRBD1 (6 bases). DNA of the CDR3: TGTGCCAGCAGCCAGGGGCAGGGTCCCTACGAGCAGTACTTC. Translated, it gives CASSQGQGPYEQYF.